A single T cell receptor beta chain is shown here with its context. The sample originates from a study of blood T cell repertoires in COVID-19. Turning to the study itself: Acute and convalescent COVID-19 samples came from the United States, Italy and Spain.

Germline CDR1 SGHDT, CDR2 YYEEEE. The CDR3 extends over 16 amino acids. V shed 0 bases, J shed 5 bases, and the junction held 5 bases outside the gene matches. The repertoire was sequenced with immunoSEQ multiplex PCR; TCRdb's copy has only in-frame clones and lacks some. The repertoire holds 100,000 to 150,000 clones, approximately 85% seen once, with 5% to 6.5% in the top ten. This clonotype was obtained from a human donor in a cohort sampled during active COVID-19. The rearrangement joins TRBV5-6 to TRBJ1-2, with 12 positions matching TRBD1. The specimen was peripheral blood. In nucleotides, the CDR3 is TGTGCCAGCAGCTTGGCCGGGACAGGGGGCGTTTATGGCTACACCTTC. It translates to CASSLAGTGGVYGYTF.